Detailed here is one T cell receptor (beta chain). Antigen unknown. The primer mix had 60 Vbeta and 13 Jbeta primers. Sequencing used immunoSEQ multiplex PCR; TCRdb keeps in-frame clones, though not all of them. The sample consists of some 93,000 clones, roughly 67% of them appearing once. The data stem from a study of cytomegalovirus exposure and HLA in healthy donors. General observations from the study: Clonal expansion, a later analysis showed, was greater in HLA-associated TCR beta chains than in equally common others.

Germline V CDR1 and CDR2: SGDLS, YYNGEE. This CDR3 is 14 amino acids long. Unmatched junction bases numbered 3, after V lost 3 bases and J lost 3 bases. Sequencing was carried out using PBMCs. The rearrangement joins TRBV9 to TRBJ2-7, with TRBD2 identical over 10 bases. This TCR came from a boy aged 5-17 years in good health and CMV-seropositive. The CDR3 DNA reads TGTGCCAGCAGCGGCACTAGCGGGAACTACGAGCAGTACTTC. Protein product: CASSGTSGNYEQYF.